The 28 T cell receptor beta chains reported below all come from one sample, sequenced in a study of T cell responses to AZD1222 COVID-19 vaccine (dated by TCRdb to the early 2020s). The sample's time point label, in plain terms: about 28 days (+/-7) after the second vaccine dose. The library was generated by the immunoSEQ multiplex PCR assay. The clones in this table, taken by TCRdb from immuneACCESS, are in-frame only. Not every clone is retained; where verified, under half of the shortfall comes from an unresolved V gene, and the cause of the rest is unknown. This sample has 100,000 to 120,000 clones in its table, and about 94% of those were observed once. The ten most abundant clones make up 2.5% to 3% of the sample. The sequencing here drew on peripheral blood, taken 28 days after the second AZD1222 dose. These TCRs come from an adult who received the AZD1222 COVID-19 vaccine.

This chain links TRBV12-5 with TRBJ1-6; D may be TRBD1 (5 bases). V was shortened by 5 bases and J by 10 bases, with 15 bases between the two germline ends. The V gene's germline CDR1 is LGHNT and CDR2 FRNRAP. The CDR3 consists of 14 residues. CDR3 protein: CASGLRGPRSPLHF. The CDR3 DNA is TGTGCTAGTGGTCTGAGGGGACCCAGATCACCCCTCCACTTT.

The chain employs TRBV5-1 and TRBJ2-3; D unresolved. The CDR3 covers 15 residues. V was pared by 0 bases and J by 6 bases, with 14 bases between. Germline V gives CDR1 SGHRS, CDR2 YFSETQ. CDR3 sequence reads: CASSLAITGDDTQYF. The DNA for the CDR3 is TGCGCCAGCAGCTTGGCCATTACCGGAGATGATACGCAGTATTTT.

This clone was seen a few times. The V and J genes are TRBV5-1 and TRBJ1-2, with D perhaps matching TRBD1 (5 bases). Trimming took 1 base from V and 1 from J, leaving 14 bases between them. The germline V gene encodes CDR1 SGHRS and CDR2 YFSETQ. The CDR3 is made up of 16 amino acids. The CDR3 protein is CASSLPGQDNNYGYTF. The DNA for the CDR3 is TGCGCCAGCAGCTTGCCCGGGCAGGACAATAACTATGGCTACACCTTC.

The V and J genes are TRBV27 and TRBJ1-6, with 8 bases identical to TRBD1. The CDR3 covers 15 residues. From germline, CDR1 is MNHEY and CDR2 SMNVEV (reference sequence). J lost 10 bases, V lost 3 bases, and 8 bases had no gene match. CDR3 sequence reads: CASSFLGQVGSPLHF. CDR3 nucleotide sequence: TGTGCCAGCAGTTTCCTGGGACAGGTCGGGTCACCCCTCCACTTT.

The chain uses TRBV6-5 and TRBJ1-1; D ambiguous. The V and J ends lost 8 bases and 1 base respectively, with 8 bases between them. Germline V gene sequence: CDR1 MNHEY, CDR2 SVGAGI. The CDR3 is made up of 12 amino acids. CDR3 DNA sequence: TGTGCCAGCGCTTGGAGGAACACTGAAGCTTTCTTT. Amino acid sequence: CASAWRNTEAFF.

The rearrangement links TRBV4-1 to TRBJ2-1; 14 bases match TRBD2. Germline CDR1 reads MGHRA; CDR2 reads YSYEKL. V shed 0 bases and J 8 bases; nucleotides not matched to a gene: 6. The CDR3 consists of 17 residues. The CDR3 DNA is TGCGCCAGCAGCCAAGATGGGACTAGCGGGAGTTTCCATGAGCAGTTCTTC. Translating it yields CASSQDGTSGSFHEQFF.

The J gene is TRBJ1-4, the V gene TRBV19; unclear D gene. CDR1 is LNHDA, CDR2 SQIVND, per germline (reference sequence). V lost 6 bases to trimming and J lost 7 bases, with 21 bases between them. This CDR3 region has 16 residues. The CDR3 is CASSRRPLGGGEKLFF. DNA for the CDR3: TGTGCCAGTAGCAGACGCCCATTGGGCGGCGGTGAAAAACTGTTTTTT.

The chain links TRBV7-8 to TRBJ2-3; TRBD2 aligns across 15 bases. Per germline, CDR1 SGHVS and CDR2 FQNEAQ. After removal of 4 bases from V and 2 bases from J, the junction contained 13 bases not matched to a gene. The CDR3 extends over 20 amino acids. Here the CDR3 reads CASSSRGLAGGGAYTDTQYF. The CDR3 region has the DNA TGTGCCAGCAGCTCCAGGGGACTAGCGGGAGGAGGGGCCTACACAGATACGCAGTATTTT.

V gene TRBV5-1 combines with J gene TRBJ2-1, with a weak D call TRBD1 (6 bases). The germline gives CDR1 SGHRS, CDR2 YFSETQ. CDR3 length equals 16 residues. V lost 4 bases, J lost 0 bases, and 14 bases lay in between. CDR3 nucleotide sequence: TGCGCCAGCAGCAACGGACAGTATAGCTCCTACAATGAGCAGTTCTTC. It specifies CASSNGQYSSYNEQFF.

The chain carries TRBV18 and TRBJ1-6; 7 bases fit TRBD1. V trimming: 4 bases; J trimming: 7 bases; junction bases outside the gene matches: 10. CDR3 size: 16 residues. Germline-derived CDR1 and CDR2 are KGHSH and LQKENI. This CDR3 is CASSRTPGQTNSPLHF. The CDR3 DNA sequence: TGTGCCAGCTCACGAACCCCGGGACAGACCAATTCACCCCTCCACTTT.

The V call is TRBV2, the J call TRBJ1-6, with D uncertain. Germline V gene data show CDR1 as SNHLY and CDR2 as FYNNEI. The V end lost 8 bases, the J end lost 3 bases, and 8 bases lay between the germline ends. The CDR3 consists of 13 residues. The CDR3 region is CASRRVYNSPLHF. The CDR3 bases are TGTGCCAGCCGTAGGGTCTATAATTCACCCCTCCACTTT.

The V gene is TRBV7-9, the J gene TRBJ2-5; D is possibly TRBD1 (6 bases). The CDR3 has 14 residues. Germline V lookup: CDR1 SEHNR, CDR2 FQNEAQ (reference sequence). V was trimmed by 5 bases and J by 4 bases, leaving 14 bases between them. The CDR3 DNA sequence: TGTGCCAGCAGCCGTGGACAGTATGCAGAGACCCAGTACTTC. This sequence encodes CASSRGQYAETQYF.

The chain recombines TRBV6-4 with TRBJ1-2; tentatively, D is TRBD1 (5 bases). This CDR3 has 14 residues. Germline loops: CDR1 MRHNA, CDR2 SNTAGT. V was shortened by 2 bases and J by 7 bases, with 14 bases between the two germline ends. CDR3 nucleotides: TGTGCCAGCAGTGACAGTCCCTATGGGGGTGGCTACACCTTC. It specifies CASSDSPYGGGYTF.

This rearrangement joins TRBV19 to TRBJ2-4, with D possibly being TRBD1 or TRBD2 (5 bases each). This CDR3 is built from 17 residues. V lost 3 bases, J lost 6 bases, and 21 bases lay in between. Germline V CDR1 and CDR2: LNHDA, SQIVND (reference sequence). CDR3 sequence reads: CASSISGIEGMRNIQYF. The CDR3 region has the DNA TGTGCCAGTAGTATTTCGGGGATCGAGGGGATGAGAAACATTCAGTACTTC.

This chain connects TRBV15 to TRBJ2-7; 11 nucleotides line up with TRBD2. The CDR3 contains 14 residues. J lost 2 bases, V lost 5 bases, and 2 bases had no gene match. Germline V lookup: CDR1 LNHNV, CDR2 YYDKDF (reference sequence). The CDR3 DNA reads TGTGCCACCAGCGGGACTAGCGGTCCCTACGAGCAGTACTTC. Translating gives CATSGTSGPYEQYF.

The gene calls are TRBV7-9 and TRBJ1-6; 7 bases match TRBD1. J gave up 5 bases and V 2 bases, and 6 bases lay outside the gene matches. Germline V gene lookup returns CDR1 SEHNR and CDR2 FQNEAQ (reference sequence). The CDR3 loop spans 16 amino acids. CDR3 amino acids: CASSLIGQANNSPLHF. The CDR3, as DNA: TGTGCCAGCAGCTTAATCGGACAGGCGAATAATTCACCCCTCCACTTT.

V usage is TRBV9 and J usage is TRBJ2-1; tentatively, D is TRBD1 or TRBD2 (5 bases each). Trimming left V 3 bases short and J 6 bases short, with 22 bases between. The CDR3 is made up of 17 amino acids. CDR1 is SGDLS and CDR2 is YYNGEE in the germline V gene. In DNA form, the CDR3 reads TGTGCCAGCAGCGGGGTTCAAAAGGGACGGACCCTCAATGAGCAGTTCTTC. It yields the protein CASSGVQKGRTLNEQFF. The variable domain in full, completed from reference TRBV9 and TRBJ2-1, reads DSGVTQTPKHLITATGQRVTLRCSPRSGDLSVYWYQQSLDQGLQFLIQYYNGEERAKGNILERFSAQQFPDLHSELNLSSLELGDSALYFCASSGVQKGRTLNEQFFGPGTRLTVL.

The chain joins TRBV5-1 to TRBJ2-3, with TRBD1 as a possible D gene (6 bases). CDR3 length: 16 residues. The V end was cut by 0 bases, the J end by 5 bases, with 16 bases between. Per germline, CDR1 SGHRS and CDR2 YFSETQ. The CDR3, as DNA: TGCGCCAGCAGCTTGGGACTCCCAGGGGCGGGAGATACGCAGTATTTT. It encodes CASSLGLPGAGDTQYF.

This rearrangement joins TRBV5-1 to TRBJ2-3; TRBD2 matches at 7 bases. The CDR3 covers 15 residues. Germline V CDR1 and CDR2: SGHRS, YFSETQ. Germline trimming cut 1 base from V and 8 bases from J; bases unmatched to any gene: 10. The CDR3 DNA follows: TGCGCCAGCAGCTTGTCTATGGCGCCGGGGGGTACGCAGTATTTT. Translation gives CASSLSMAPGGTQYF.

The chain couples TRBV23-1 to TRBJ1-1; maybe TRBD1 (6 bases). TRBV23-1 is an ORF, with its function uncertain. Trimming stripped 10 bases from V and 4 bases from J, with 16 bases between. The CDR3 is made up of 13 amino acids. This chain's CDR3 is CATSPQTGTEAFF. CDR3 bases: TGCGCCACCTCCCCGCAGACAGGCACTGAAGCTTTCTTT.

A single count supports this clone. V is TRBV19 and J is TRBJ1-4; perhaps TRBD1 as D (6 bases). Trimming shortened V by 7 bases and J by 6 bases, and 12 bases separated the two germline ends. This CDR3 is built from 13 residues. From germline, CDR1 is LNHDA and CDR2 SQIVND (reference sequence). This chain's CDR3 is CASKGDFYEKLFF. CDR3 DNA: TGTGCCAGTAAGGGGGATTTTTATGAAAAACTGTTTTTT.

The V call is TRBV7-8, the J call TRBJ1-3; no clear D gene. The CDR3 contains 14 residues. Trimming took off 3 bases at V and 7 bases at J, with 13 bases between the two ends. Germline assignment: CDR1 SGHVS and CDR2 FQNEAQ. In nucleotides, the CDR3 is TGTGCCAGCAGCTTGCGGGGTCGTGGGAACACCATATATTTT. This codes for CASSLRGRGNTIYF. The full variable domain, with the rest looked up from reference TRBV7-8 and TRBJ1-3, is GAGVSQSPRYKVAKRGQDVALRCDPISGHVSLFWYQQALGQGPEFLTYFQNEAQLDKSGLPSDRFFAERPEGSVSTLKIQRTQQEDSAVYLCASSLRGRGNTIYFGEGSWLTVV.

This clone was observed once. In DNA, the CDR3 is TGTGCCAGTAGTGCGGATAGCGGGAGGAATGAGCAGTTCTTC. Translated: CASSADSGRNEQFF. The chain uses TRBV19 and TRBJ2-1; 10 positions agree with TRBD2. The junction had 5 bases not matched to a gene; V was cut back by 5 bases and J by 7 bases. In germline, CDR1 is LNHDA, CDR2 SQIVND (reference sequence). This CDR3 is built from 14 residues.

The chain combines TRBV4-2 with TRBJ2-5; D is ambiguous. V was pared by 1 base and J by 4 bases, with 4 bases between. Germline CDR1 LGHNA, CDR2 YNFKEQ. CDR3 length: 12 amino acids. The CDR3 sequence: CASSQAPETQYF. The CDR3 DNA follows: TGTGCCAGCAGCCAAGCCCCAGAGACCCAGTACTTC.

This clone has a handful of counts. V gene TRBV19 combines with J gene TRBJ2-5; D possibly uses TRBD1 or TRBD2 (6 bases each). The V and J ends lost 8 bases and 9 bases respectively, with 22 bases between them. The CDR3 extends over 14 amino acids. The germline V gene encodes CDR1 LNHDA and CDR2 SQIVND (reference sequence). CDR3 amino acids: CASLPRGLTGPQYF. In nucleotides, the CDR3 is TGTGCCAGTCTCCCCAGGGGACTCACTGGTCCCCAGTACTTC.

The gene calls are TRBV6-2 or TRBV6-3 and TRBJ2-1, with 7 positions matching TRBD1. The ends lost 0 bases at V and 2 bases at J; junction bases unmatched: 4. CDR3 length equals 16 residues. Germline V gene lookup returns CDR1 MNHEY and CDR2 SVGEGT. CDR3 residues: CASSYSRDSTYNEQFF. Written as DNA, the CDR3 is TGTGCCAGCAGTTACTCCCGGGACAGCACCTACAATGAGCAGTTCTTC.

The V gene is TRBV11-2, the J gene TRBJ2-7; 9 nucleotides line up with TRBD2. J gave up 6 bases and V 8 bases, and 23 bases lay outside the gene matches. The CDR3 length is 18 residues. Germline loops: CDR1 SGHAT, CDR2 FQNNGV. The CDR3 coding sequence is TGTGCCAGCTCCTCAAGCGGAGGGTACTGGCGGGGGGGCCTCGAGCAGTACTTC. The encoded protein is CASSSSGGYWRGGLEQYF.

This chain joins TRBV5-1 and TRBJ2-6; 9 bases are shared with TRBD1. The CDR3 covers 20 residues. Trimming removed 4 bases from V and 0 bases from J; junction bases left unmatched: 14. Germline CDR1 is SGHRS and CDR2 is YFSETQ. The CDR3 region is CASSEWTGAMYRSGANVLTF. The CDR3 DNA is TGCGCCAGCAGCGAATGGACAGGGGCCATGTACCGCTCTGGGGCCAACGTCCTGACTTTC.